Shown below are 28 T cell receptor beta chains from a single sample sequenced in a study of PD-1 blockade in classical Hodgkin lymphoma. Only in-frame clones appear in the TCRdb table, and some are missing; sequencing was by immunoSEQ multiplex PCR. Of about 64,000 clones in the sample, approximately 92% are singletons; the top ten hold around 8%. The sample's time point: cycle 4 day 1 (C4D1), after six to seven weeks of nivolumab. Every patient had relapsed following autologous stem cell transplantation, and cohorts differed in brentuximab vedotin exposure. The input for sequencing was peripheral blood mononuclear cells (PBMCs), taken before the fourth cycle of nivolumab. Receptors originate from a human donor with classical Hodgkin lymphoma.

V is TRBV5-1 and J is TRBJ2-2; 10 bases line up with TRBD2. The CDR3 spans 17 residues. In germline, CDR1 is SGHRS, CDR2 YFSETQ. J gave up 4 bases and V 4 bases, and 10 bases lay outside the gene matches. In nucleotides, the CDR3 is TGCGCCAGCAGCGACCTATCTAGCGGGGGACCCACCGGGGAGCTGTTTTTT. Translated: CASSDLSSGGPTGELFF.

This clone has a single count. This chain connects TRBV2 to TRBJ1-1; 7 bases fit TRBD1. This CDR3 has 16 residues. Germline loops: CDR1 SNHLY, CDR2 FYNNEI. With 3 bases clipped from V and 3 bases from J, the junction kept 10 bases outside the gene matches. This CDR3 reads CASSEGRGLSHTEAFF. The CDR3 coding sequence is TGTGCCAGCAGTGAGGGCAGGGGGTTAAGTCACACTGAAGCTTTCTTT.

V gene TRBV28 combines with J gene TRBJ1-5; no clear D gene. Germline V lookup: CDR1 MDHEN, CDR2 SYDVKM. V lost 2 bases, J lost 3 bases, and 11 bases lay in between. The CDR3 runs 15 residues. The chain's CDR3 is CASSLQVRVNQPQHF. CDR3 sequence (DNA): TGTGCCAGCAGTTTACAGGTCAGAGTCAATCAGCCCCAGCATTTT.

The chain recombines TRBV27 with TRBJ2-7, with a weak D call TRBD1 (7 bases). The germline CDR1 and CDR2 sequences are MNHEY and SMNVEV (reference sequence). The CDR3 is 15 amino acids. Trimming stripped 6 bases from V and 5 bases from J, with 20 bases between. The CDR3 protein is CASSRWGQGGDEQYF. CDR3 coding DNA: TGTGCCAGCAGCCGATGGGGGCAGGGGGGCGACGAGCAGTACTTC.

This rearrangement joins TRBV28 to TRBJ1-5, with 7 nucleotides matching TRBD1. Germline V gene lookup returns CDR1 MDHEN and CDR2 SYDVKM. This CDR3 is built from 16 residues. J gave up 6 bases and V 7 bases, and 15 bases lay outside the gene matches. The chain's CDR3 is CASNPSSRTGSQPQHF. CDR3 nucleotides: TGTGCCAGCAATCCCTCAAGCCGGACAGGTTCTCAGCCCCAGCATTTT.

This chain joins TRBV7-9 and TRBJ2-3; TRBD1 aligns across 8 bases. The ends lost 5 bases at V and 1 base at J; junction bases unmatched: 5. Germline assignment: CDR1 SEHNR and CDR2 FQNEAQ (reference sequence). This CDR3 spans 15 amino acids. The CDR3 loop is CASSVPGQGTDTQYF. DNA of the CDR3: TGTGCCAGCAGCGTACCGGGACAGGGCACAGATACGCAGTATTTT.

V usage is TRBV15 and J usage is TRBJ2-5; the match to TRBD1 covers 7 bases. The end of the DNA aligns better with TRBJ2-7, so the J call may be wrong. CDR1 is LNHNV, CDR2 YYDKDF, per germline (reference sequence). This CDR3 is built from 15 residues. CDR3 coding DNA: TGTGCCACCAGCAGAGACGCCGGGACAGCCTACGAGCAGTACTTC. This gives the protein CATSRDAGTAYEQYF.

The CDR3 sequence: CASSQGLGPDTQYF. In nucleotides, the CDR3 is TGTGCCAGCAGCCAGGGGCTCGGGCCAGATACGCAGTATTTT. This sequence joins TRBV4-2 and TRBJ2-3, with D possibly being TRBD1 (5 bases). Trimming removed 3 bases at V and 4 bases at J, with 11 bases between. The CDR3 is 14 amino acids. The V gene's germline CDR1 is LGHNA and CDR2 YNFKEQ.

The chain has TRBV6-1 and TRBJ1-5; unclear D gene. The CDR3 covers 14 residues. Trimming removed 4 bases at V and 0 bases at J, with 7 bases between. Germline values: CDR1 MNHNS, CDR2 SASEGT. This chain's CDR3 is CASSAQYSNQPQHF. CDR3 bases: TGTGCCAGCAGTGCCCAGTATAGCAATCAGCCCCAGCATTTT.

The chain recombines TRBV11-2 with TRBJ1-3; D perhaps matches TRBD1 (5 bases). The CDR3 totals 17 residues. V lost 10 bases and J 7 bases, leaving 29 bases between the germline ends. Germline loops: CDR1 SGHAT, CDR2 FQNNGV. The CDR3 spells CAIPSNTRGNLGNTIYF. CDR3 nucleotides: TGTGCCATCCCGTCGAATACTAGGGGCAATTTAGGGAACACCATATATTTT.

The V call is TRBV2, the J call TRBJ2-7; D is perhaps TRBD2 (6 bases). V was cut by 7 bases and J by 7 bases, with 17 bases left in between. Germline V CDR1 and CDR2: SNHLY, FYNNEI. The CDR3 is made up of 13 amino acids. CDR3 nucleotides: TGTGCCAGCACCCCCCGAGGGAGGCTTGAGCAGTACTTC. Its protein is CASTPRGRLEQYF.

V is TRBV6-5 and J is TRBJ2-1; the match to TRBD1 covers 9 bases. Germline V CDR1 and CDR2: MNHEY, SVGAGI. The CDR3 runs to 15 residues. After removal of 2 bases from V and 8 bases from J, the junction contained 7 bases not matched to a gene. The CDR3 nucleotides are TGTGCCAGCAGTTACGACGGACAGGGGTTCGATGAGCAGTTCTTC. This codes for CASSYDGQGFDEQFF.

The chain joins TRBV5-1 to TRBJ2-1; 12 bases fit TRBD2. The CDR3 totals 15 residues. The junction had 4 bases not matched to a gene; V was cut back by 5 bases and J by 4 bases. The germline V gene has CDR1 SGHRS and CDR2 YFSETQ. Here the CDR3 reads CASRPLAGGYNEQFF. In DNA form, the CDR3 reads TGCGCCAGCAGGCCTCTAGCGGGAGGGTACAATGAGCAGTTCTTC.

The gene calls are TRBV5-1 and TRBJ2-7; TRBD2 might be the D (5 bases). Germline V gives CDR1 SGHRS, CDR2 YFSETQ. Trimming removed 4 bases at V and 2 bases at J, with 7 bases between. The CDR3 is 12 residues long. In nucleotides, the CDR3 is TGCGCCAGCAGCCTCGGGACCTACGAGCAGTACTTC. As protein: CASSLGTYEQYF. Together with reference TRBV5-1 and TRBJ2-7, the CDR3 gives the full variable domain: KAGVTQTPRYLIKTRGQQVTLSCSPISGHRSVSWYQQTPGQGLQFLFEYFSETQRNKGNFPGRFSGRQFSNSRSEMNVSTLELGDSALYLCASSLGTYEQYFGPGTRLTVT.

The rearrangement uses TRBV9 and TRBJ2-7; TRBD2 matches 10 bases. The CDR3 contains 15 residues. V dropped 2 bases and J dropped 3; count of bases not matched to a gene: 5. From germline, CDR1 is SGDLS and CDR2 YYNGEE. This chain's CDR3 is CASSVLAGVGYEQYF. The CDR3 region has the DNA TGTGCCAGCAGCGTCCTAGCGGGAGTAGGCTACGAGCAGTACTTC.

The chain is built from TRBV6-5 and TRBJ2-3; D is undetermined. V lost 4 bases, J lost 5 bases, and 7 bases lay in between. Looked up from germline, CDR1 is MNHEY and CDR2 is SVGAGI. This CDR3 comprises 12 residues. CDR3: CASSFNRDTQYF. DNA of the CDR3: TGTGCCAGCAGTTTCAACAGAGATACGCAGTATTTT.

As for this clone: This sample includes further DNA sequences coding for the same CDR3. J is TRBJ2-7 and V is TRBV28; D not certain. The V end lost 3 bases, the J end lost 0 bases, and 6 bases lay between the germline ends. The germline gives CDR1 MDHEN, CDR2 SYDVKM. The CDR3 totals 13 residues. CDR3 coding DNA: TGTGCCAGCAGTTTTGCAGGCTCCTACGAGCAGTACTTC. It translates to CASSFAGSYEQYF. Variable domain in full (rest from reference TRBV28 and TRBJ2-7): DVKVTQSSRYLVKRTGEKVFLECVQDMDHENMFWYRQDPGLGLRLIYFSYDVKMKEKGDIPEGYSVSREKKERFSLILESASTNQTSMYLCASSFAGSYEQYFGPGTRLTVT.

The gene calls are TRBV28 and TRBJ2-5; D gene uncertain. The CDR3 consists of 12 residues. Germline V gives CDR1 MDHEN, CDR2 SYDVKM. The CDR3: CATAWVQETQYF. The DNA of the CDR3 is TGTGCAACCGCTTGGGTCCAAGAGACCCAGTACTTC.

The chain employs TRBV5-6 and TRBJ1-2; weak D call: TRBD1 (5 bases). CDR3 length: 16 amino acids. Germline lookup yields CDR1 SGHDT and CDR2 YYEEEE. Trimming removed 6 bases from V and 4 bases from J, with 22 bases in between. Written as DNA, the CDR3 is TGTGCCAGCACCCCGGACGGAGGGAAGGGACCCTATGGCTACACCTTC. This codes for CASTPDGGKGPYGYTF.

J is TRBJ2-5 and V is TRBV28, with D maybe TRBD1 (5 bases). Trimming shortened V by 8 bases and J by 1 base, and 23 bases separated the two germline ends. The CDR3 has 17 residues. CDR1 is MDHEN, CDR2 SYDVKM, per germline. The CDR3 is CASRTRWGQAPQETQYF. CDR3 nucleotide sequence: TGTGCCAGCCGTACCCGGTGGGGCCAGGCTCCCCAAGAGACCCAGTACTTC. Looking up the rest from reference TRBV28 and TRBJ2-5 gives the full variable domain: DVKVTQSSRYLVKRTGEKVFLECVQDMDHENMFWYRQDPGLGLRLIYFSYDVKMKEKGDIPEGYSVSREKKERFSLILESASTNQTSMYLCASRTRWGQAPQETQYFGPGTRLLVL.

V is TRBV6-1 and J is TRBJ1-5; D call uncertain. Germline V lookup: CDR1 MNHNS, CDR2 SASEGT. The CDR3 runs 13 residues. The V and J ends lost 1 base and 2 bases respectively, with 3 bases between them. CDR3 protein: CASSEVGNQPQHF. The DNA for the CDR3 is TGTGCCAGCAGTGAAGTGGGCAATCAGCCCCAGCATTTT.

This clone occurred once. The chain combines TRBV18 with TRBJ2-3; D uncertain. The length of the CDR3 is 16 residues. CDR1 is KGHSH and CDR2 is LQKENI in the germline V gene. The V end lost 0 bases, the J end lost 6 bases, and 16 bases lay between the germline ends. CDR3 sequence (DNA): TGTGCCAGCTCACCACCGGCCGAATTGCAAAAGGATACGCAGTATTTT. This gives the protein CASSPPAELQKDTQYF.

The V call is TRBV10-3, the J call TRBJ2-5; 7 nucleotides match TRBD2. Germline assignment: CDR1 ENHRY and CDR2 SYGVKD. This CDR3 is 13 amino acids long. With 3 bases clipped from V and 2 bases from J, the junction kept 0 bases outside the gene matches. CDR3 sequence reads: CAISEAGQETQYF. The CDR3 DNA reads TGTGCCATCAGTGAAGCGGGGCAAGAGACCCAGTACTTC.

This sequence joins TRBV14 and TRBJ2-7; D is perhaps TRBD2 (6 bases). Germline V gives CDR1 SGHDN, CDR2 FVKESK. The CDR3 length is 14 residues. Trimming shortened V by 0 bases and J by 3 bases, and 9 bases separated the two germline ends. For the CDR3, the DNA is TGTGCCAGCAGCCAAGAGTATAGCGGCTACGAGCAGTACTTC. It encodes CASSQEYSGYEQYF.

This clone was observed once. The J gene is TRBJ2-1, the V gene TRBV28; 12 bases are a match to TRBD2. In germline, CDR1 is MDHEN, CDR2 SYDVKM. The trim removed 5 bases at V and 1 base at J, leaving 9 bases unmatched. The CDR3 is made up of 18 amino acids. In nucleotides, the CDR3 is TGTGCCAGCAGTCCCCCCCCGACTAGCGGGAGATCCTACAATGAGCAGTTCTTC. It codes for CASSPPPTSGRSYNEQFF.

The chain joins TRBV4-2 to TRBJ2-5; D is tentatively TRBD1 or TRBD2 (5 bases each). Germline V gives CDR1 LGHNA, CDR2 YNFKEQ. Trimming cost V 4 bases and J 2 bases, with 20 bases left between them. This CDR3 spans 17 amino acids. CDR3 residues: CASSPDFTSGPQETQYF. The CDR3 DNA reads as TGTGCCAGCAGCCCCGACTTTACCTCGGGGCCACAAGAGACCCAGTACTTC.

The chain is built from TRBV11-2 and TRBJ2-7; D gene uncertain. The germline V gene has CDR1 SGHAT and CDR2 FQNNGV. V was cut by 5 bases and J by 5 bases, with 7 bases left in between. The CDR3 length is 11 residues. The CDR3 is CASSQPHEQYF. CDR3 DNA sequence: TGTGCCAGCAGCCAACCCCACGAGCAGTACTTC.

The chain combines TRBV6-1 with TRBJ2-3, with D maybe TRBD2 (5 bases). This CDR3 has 15 residues. Trimming stripped 6 bases from V and 2 bases from J, with 15 bases between. Germline V gene lookup returns CDR1 MNHNS and CDR2 SASEGT. This CDR3 is CASRPSPSPTDTQYF. CDR3 nucleotides: TGTGCCAGCAGGCCTAGCCCCTCTCCCACAGATACGCAGTATTTT.